This T cell receptor (beta chain) was identified during a study of blood T cells in healthy people across ages. Study-wide results and caveats: Naive CD4+ cell counts and diversity both ran higher in long-lived than in aged donors. Strong correlation linked observed beta diversity and percent naive T cells.

Points on this clonotype: The antigen is unknown.

It was with a sample-barcoded 5' primer and a J-beta primer mix that a second PCR of roughly 7 to 12 cycles was run. Each CDR3 protein gets one entry after TCRdb re-called the 5' RACE reads with MiXCR. The profile shows 800,000 or so distinct CDR3 sequences, 20% to 25% of them singletons. Between the trimmed V and J ends, which lost 5 bases and 5 bases, there was a span of 13 bases. Germline V gene data show CDR1 as SGHDT and CDR2 as YYEEEE. The CDR3 covers 13 residues. Another study also made use of these data, one on T cells of mothers and their children.

This TCR was sampled from a boy aged 5-17 years in good health. V gene TRBV5-6 combines with J gene TRBJ1-1; D not certain. The source material was blood. CDR3 loop: CASSWAAGTEAFF. The CDR3 nucleotides read TGTGCCAGCAGTTGGGCTGCAGGAACTGAAGCTTTCTTT.